This T cell receptor (beta chain) was identified during a study of CD8 T cells in Susac syndrome. When the RNA was reverse transcribed, random hexamers were used with an input of about 0.5 to 1 ug. One entry per CDR3 protein, called by TCRdb with MiXCR from the immunoSEQ multiplex PCR reads. The sample contains more than 150,000 distinct CDR3 sequences, roughly 96% of which appear only once. The CDR3 sequence is 15 residues long. V was cut by 2 bases and J by 4 bases, with 14 bases left in between. The gene calls are TRBV23-1 and TRBJ1-2; tentative D call: TRBD1 (6 bases). Being an ORF, TRBV23-1 has a function that is uncertain. What was sequenced was CD4+ T cells from PBMCs. The TCR originated in a human donor with Susac syndrome. CDR3 in amino acids: CASSQRWGAAYGYTF. The CDR3 DNA sequence: TGCGCCAGCAGTCAAAGATGGGGGGCGGCCTATGGCTACACCTTC.